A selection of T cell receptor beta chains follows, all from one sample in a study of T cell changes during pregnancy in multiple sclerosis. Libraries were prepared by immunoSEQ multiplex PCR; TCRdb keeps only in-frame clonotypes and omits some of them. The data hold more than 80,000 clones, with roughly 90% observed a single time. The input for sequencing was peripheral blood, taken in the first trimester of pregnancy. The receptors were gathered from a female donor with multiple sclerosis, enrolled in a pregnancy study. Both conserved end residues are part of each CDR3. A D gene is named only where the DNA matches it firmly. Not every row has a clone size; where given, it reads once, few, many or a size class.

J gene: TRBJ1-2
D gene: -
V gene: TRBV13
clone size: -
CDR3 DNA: TGTGCCAGCAGCTTAGGGCAGGATAACTATGGCTACACCTTC
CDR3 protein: CASSLGQDNYGYTF

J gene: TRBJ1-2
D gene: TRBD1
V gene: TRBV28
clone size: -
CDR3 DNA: TGTGCCAGCAGTTCCCTAGGGGGCCCTAACTATGGCTACACCTTC
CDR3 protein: CASSSLGGPNYGYTF

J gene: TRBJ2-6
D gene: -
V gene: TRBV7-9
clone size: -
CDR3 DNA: TGTGCCAGCAGCTTTTTATTAGCGTCTGGGGCCAACGTCCTGACTTTC
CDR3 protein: CASSFLLASGANVLTF

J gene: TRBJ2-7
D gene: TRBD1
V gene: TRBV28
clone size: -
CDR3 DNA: TGTGCCAGCAGAAAGGACAGGGGGGGCTACGAGCAGTACTTC
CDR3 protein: CASRKDRGGYEQYF

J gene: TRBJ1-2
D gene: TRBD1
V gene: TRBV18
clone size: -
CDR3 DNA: TGTGCCAGCTCGACAGGGATCAACTATGGCTACACCTTC
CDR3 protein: CASSTGINYGYTF

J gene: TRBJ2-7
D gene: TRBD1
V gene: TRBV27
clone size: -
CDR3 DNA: TGTGCCAGCAGTGCTCAGGGGGCGCGTACCTACGAGCAGTACTTC
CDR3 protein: CASSAQGARTYEQYF

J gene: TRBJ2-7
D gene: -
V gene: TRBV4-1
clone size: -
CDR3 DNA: TGCGCCAGCAGCCGTCGGACAGACTGGCACGAGCAGTACTTC
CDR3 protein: CASSRRTDWHEQYF

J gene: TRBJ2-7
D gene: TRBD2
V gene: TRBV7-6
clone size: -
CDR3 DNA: TGTGCCAGCAGCGAGGGACTAGCGGGAGACATATACGAGCAGTACTTC
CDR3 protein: CASSEGLAGDIYEQYF

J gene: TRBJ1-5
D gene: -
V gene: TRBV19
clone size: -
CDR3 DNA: TGTGCCAGTAGTAAAATGCGTAGCAATCAGCCCCAGCATTTT
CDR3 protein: CASSKMRSNQPQHF

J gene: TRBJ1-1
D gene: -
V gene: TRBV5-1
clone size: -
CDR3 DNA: TGCGCCAGCAGCAAAGCAGGGCACCCGAACACTGAAGCTTTCTTT
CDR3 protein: CASSKAGHPNTEAFF

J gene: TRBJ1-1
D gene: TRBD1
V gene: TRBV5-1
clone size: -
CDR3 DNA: TGCGCCAGCAGCTTACAGGGGCAGGGGAACACTGAAGCTTTCTTT
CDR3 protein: CASSLQGQGNTEAFF

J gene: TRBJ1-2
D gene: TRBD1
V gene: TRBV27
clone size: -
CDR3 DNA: TGTGCCAGCAGTCCCCTCACGGACAGGGGCACTAACTATGGCTACACCTTC
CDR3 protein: CASSPLTDRGTNYGYTF

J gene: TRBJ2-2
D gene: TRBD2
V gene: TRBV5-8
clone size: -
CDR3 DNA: TGTGCCAGCAGCTATAACGGACTAGCGGGAGATTTGGGCGGGGAGCTGTTTTTT
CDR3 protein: CASSYNGLAGDLGGELFF

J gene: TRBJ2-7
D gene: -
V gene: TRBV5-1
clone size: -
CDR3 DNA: TGCGCCAGCAGATTAGCGCGAGACTACGAGCAGTACTTC
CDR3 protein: CASRLARDYEQYF

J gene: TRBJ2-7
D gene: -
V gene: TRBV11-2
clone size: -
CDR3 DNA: TGTGCCAGCAGCAAACCAGACAGAGCCTACGAGCAGTACTTC
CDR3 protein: CASSKPDRAYEQYF

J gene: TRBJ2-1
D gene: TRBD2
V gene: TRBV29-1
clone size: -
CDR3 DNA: TGCAGCGTGCTAGCGGGATACAATGAGCAGTTCTTC
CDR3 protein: CSVLAGYNEQFF

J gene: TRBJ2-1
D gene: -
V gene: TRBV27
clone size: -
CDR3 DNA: TGTGCCAGCAGCCGACCCGGGAGCTCCTACAATGAGCAGTTCTTC
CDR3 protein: CASSRPGSSYNEQFF

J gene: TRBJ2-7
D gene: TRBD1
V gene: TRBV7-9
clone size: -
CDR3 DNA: TGTGCCAGCGTCCCCGGTCGAACAGGGGCCGAGCAGTACTTC
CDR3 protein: CASVPGRTGAEQYF

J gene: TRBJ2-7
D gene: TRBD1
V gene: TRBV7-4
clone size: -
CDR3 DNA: TGTGCCAGCAGCTCCCCCCGACAGGGGTACTACGAGCAGTACTTC
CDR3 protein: CASSSPRQGYYEQYF

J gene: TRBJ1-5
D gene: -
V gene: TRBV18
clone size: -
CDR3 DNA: TGTGCCAGCTCAAACGGCCAGGTCAGAAATCAGCCCCAGCATTTT
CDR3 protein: CASSNGQVRNQPQHF

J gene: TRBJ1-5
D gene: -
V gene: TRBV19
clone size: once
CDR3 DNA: TGTGCCAGTAGTATACTAATGCAGGTTAACGCTCAGCCCCAGCATTTT
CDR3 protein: CASSILMQVNAQPQHF

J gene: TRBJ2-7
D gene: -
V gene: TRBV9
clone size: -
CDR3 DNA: TGTGCCAGCAGCGTAGGTAACACCTACGAGCAGTACTTC
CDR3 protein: CASSVGNTYEQYF

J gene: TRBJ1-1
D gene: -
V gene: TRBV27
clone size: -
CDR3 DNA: TGTGCCAGCAGCCCAACTTTTGAGATTGAAGCTTTCTTT
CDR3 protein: CASSPTFEIEAFF

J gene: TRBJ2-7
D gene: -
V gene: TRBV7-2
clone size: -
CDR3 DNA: TGTGCCAGCAGCTTAGAGTATCAGGGTTACGAGCAGTACTTC
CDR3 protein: CASSLEYQGYEQYF

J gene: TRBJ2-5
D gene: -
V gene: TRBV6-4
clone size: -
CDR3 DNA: TGTGCCAGCAGTGACTCTATGCGTACTGAAGAGACCCAGTACTTC
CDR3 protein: CASSDSMRTEETQYF

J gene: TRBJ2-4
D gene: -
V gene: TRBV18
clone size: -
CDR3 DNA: TGTGCCAGCTCACCATCCGGACAAAAAGACATTCAGTACTTC
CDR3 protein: CASSPSGQKDIQYF

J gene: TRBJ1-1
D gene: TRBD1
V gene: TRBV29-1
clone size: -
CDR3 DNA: TGCAGCGCTGGACAGGGGACCACTGAAGCTTTCTTT
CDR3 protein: CSAGQGTTEAFF

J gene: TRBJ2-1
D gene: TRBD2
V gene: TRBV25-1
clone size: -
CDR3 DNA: TGTGCCAGCAGTGATCCCCGCGGGGGGGACAATGAGCAGTTCTTC
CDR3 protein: CASSDPRGGDNEQFF

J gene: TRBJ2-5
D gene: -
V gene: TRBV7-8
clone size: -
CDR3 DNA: TGTGCCAGCAGCCCCGTAGAGCTACAAGAGACCCAGTACTTC
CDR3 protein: CASSPVELQETQYF

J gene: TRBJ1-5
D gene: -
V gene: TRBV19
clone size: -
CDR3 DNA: TGTGCCAGTAGGATGGACAGAACTAGCAATCAGCCCCAGCATTTT
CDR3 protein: CASRMDRTSNQPQHF

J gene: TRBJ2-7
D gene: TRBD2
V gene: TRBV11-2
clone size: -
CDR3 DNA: TGTGCCAGCAGCTTAGGTGCTAGCGGGAGGTACTCCTACGAGCAGTACTTC
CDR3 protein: CASSLGASGRYSYEQYF

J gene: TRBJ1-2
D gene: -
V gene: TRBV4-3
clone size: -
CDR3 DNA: TGCGCCAGCAGTATCGAGATTTACTATGGCTACACCTTC
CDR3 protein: CASSIEIYYGYTF

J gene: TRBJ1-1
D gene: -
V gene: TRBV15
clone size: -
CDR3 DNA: TGTGCCACCAGCAGTTCAACGGGAGGCGGCTTCAACACTGAAGCTTTCTTT
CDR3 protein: CATSSSTGGGFNTEAFF

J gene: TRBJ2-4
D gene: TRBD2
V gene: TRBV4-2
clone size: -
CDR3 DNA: TGTGCCAGCAGCCTGGGGGGCAGCGGGGGAAAAAACATTCAGTACTTC
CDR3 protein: CASSLGGSGGKNIQYF

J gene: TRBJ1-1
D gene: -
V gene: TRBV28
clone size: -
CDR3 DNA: TGTGCCAGCGTATCCGGGAGTGTTGAAGCTTTCTTT
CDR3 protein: CASVSGSVEAFF

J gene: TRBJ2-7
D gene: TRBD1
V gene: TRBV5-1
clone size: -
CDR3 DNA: TGCGCCAGCAGCTTCCAAACAGGGGACGAGCAGTACTTC
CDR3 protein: CASSFQTGDEQYF

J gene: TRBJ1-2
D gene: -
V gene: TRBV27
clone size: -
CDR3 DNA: TGTGCCAGCCGGCCGGCAGGGTTACCGAACTATGGCTACACCTTC
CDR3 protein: CASRPAGLPNYGYTF

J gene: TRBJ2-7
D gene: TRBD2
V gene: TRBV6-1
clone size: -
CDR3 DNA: TGTGCCAGCAGTGCGCCAGCGGGAGGGGGGATCGAGCAGTACTTC
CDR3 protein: CASSAPAGGGIEQYF